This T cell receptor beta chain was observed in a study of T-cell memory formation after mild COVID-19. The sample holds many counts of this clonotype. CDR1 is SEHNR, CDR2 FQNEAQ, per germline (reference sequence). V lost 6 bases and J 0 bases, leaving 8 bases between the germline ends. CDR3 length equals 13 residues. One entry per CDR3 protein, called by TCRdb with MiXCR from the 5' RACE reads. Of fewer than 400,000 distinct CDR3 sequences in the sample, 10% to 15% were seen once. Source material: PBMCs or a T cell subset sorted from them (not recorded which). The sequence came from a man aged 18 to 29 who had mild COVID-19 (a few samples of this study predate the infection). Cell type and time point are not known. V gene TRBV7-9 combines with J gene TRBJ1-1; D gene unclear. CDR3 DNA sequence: TGTGCCAGCAGACAACAGATGAACACTGAAGCTTTCTTT. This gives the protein CASRQQMNTEAFF. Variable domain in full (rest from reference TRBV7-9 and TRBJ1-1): DTGVSQNPRHKITKRGQNVTFRCDPISEHNRLYWYRQTLGQGPEFLTYFQNEAQLEKSRLLSDRFSAERPKGSFSTLEIQRTEQGDSAMYLCASRQQMNTEAFFGQGTRLTVV.